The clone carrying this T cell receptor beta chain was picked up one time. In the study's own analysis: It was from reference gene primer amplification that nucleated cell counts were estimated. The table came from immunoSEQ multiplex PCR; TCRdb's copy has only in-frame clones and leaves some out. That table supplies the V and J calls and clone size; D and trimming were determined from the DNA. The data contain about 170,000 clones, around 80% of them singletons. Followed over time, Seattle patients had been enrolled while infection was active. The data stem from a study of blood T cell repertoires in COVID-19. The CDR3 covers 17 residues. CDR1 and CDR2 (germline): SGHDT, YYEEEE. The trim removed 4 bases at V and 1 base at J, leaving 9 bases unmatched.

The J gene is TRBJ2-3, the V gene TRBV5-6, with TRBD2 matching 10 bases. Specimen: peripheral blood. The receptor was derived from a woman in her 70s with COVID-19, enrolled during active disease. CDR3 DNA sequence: TGTGCCAGCAGCGGGAGGGGAGGACTAGCGGGCACAGATACGCAGTATTTT. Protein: CASSGRGGLAGTDTQYF.